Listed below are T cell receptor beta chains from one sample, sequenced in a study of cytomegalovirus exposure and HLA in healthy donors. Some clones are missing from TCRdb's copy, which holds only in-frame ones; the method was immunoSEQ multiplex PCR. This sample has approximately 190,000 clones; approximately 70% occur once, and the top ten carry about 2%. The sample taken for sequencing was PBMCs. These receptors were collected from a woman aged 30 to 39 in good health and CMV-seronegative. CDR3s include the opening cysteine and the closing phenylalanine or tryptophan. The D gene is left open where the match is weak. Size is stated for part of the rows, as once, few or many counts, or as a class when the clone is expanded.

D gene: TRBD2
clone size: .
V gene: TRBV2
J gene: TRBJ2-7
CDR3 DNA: TGTGCCAGCATGACTAGCCCCTCCTACGAGCAGTACTTC
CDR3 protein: CASMTSPSYEQYF

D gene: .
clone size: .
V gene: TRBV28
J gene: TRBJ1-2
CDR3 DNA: TGTGCCAGCAGTTCCTACCGTCTCTATGGCTACACCTTC
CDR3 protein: CASSSYRLYGYTF

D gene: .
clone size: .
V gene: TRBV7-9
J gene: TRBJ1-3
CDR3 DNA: TGTGCCGTCCTCGACGGGAACAGGGCTTCTTCTGGAAACACCATATATTTT
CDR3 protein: CAVLDGNRASSGNTIYF

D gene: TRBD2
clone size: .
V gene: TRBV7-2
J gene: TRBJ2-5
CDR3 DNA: TGTGCCAGCAGCTGGGGGGGAGGATGGGAGACCCAGTACTTC
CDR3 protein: CASSWGGGWETQYF

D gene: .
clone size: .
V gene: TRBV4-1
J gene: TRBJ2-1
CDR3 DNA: TGCGCCAGCAGCCACGACTCCTACAAGGATGAGCAGTTCTTC
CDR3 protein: CASSHDSYKDEQFF

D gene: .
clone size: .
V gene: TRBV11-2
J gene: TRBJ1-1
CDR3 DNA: TGTGCCAGCAGCGCGCGGAGGGGGGGAGGGGCAGCCGGGCCCGAGGCTTTCTTT
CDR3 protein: CASSARRGGGAAGPEAFF

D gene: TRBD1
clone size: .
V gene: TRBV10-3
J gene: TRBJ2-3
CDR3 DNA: TGTGCCACCAAACCGGGACAGGGTGTTACAGATACGCAGTATTTT
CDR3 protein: CATKPGQGVTDTQYF

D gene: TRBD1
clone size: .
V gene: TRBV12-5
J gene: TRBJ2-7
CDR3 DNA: TGTGCTAGTGGCCCCTCCGGGACAGGATCCTACGAGCAGTACTTC
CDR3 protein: CASGPSGTGSYEQYF

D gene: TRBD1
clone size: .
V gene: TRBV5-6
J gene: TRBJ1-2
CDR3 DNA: TGTGCCAGCAGCTTGAAGGGACAGTCCTCTATTGGTCATGGCTACACCTTC
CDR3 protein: CASSLKGQSSIGHGYTF

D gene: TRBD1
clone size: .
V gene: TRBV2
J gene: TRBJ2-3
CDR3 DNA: TGTGCCAGCAGTAGGGACAGCCATACGCAGTATTTT
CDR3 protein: CASSRDSHTQYF

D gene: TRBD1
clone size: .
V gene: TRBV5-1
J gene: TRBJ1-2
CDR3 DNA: TGCGCCAGCAGCTTGTTCGACAGGGTATATGGCTACACCTTC
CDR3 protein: CASSLFDRVYGYTF

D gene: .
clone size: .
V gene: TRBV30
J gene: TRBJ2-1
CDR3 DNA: TGTGCCTTTCCATCCCCGCGGAGATACAATGAGCAGTTCTTC
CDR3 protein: CAFPSPRRYNEQFF

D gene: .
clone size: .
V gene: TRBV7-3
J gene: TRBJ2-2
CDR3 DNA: TGTGCCAGCAGCTCCCTACTAGGACCCGGGGAGCTGTTTTTT
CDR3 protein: CASSSLLGPGELFF

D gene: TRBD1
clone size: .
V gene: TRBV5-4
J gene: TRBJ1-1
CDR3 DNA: TGTGCCAGCAGCTTGGGGCAGGGGGCAGGAACTGAAGCTTTCTTT
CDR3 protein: CASSLGQGAGTEAFF

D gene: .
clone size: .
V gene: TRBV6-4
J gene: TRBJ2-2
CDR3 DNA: TGTGCCAGCAGTGTTGAGGGATCGAACACCGGGGAGCTGTTTTTT
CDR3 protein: CASSVEGSNTGELFF

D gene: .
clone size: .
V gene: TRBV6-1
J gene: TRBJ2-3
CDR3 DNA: TGTGCCGTACGGACTAGCACAGATACGCAGTATTTT
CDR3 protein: CAVRTSTDTQYF

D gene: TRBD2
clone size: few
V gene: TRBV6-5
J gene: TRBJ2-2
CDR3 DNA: TGTGCCAGCAGTTTTGCTAGCGGGAGTTTTACCGGGGAGCTGTTTTTT
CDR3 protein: CASSFASGSFTGELFF

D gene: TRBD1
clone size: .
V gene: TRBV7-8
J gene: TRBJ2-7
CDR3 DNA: TGTGCCAGCAGCATGACAGGGGGTGAGCAGTACTTC
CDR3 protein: CASSMTGGEQYF

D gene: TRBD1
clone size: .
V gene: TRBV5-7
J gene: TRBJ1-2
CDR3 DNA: TGTGCCAGCAGAATCCGGGACAGGGGATTCGTTTGTGGCTACACCTTC
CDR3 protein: CASRIRDRGFVCGYTF

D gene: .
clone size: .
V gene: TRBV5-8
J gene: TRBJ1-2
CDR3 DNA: TGTGCCAGCAGCCTGGTGTATCGAGACTATGGCTACACCTTC
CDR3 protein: CASSLVYRDYGYTF

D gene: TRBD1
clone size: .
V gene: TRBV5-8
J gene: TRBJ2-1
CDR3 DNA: TGTGCCAGCAGCTTGGACAGGGGATACAATGAGCAGTTCTTC
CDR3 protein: CASSLDRGYNEQFF

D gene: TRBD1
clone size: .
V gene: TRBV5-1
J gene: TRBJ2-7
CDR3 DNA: TGCGCCAGCAGCTTGGAAGGGGGCAGGGACGAGCAGTACTTC
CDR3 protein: CASSLEGGRDEQYF

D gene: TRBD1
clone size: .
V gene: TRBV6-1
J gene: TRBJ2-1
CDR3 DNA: TGTGCCAGCAGTGGACAACAGGGGAGTGAGCAGTTCTTC
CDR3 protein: CASSGQQGSEQFF

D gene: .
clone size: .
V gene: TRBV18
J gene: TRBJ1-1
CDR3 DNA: TGTGCCAGCTCACCCGGACAGAAGAACACTGAAGCTTTCTTT
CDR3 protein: CASSPGQKNTEAFF

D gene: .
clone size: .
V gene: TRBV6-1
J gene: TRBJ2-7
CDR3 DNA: TGTGCCAGCAGCCCAAGACAGCCTTACTACGAGCAGTACTTC
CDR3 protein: CASSPRQPYYEQYF

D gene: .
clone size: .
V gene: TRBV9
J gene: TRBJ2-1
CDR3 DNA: TGTGCCAGCAGCGTAGAGGCGGAGCCCTACAATGAGCAGTTCTTC
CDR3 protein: CASSVEAEPYNEQFF

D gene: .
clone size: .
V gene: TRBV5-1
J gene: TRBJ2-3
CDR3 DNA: TGCGCCAGCAGCTTCGCAACGGGAGATACGCAGTATTTT
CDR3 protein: CASSFATGDTQYF

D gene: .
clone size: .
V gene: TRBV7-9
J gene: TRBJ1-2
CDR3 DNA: TGTGCCAGCAGCTTAGGGCACCCTTACGGGGGGAACTATGGCTACACCTTC
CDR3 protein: CASSLGHPYGGNYGYTF

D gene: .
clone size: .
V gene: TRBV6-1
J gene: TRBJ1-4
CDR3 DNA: TGTGCCAGCAGTGAAGCAGAGGGGGTAAATGAAAAACTGTTTTTT
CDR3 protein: CASSEAEGVNEKLFF

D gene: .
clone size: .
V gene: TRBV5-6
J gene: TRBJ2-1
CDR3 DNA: TGTGCCAGCAGCTTGGCCAGTGAGCAGTTCTTC
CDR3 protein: CASSLASEQFF

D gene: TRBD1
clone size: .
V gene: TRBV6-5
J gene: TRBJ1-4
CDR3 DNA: TGTGCCAGCAGGACCCCACAGGGGGCGGGAGAAAAACTGTTTTTT
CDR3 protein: CASRTPQGAGEKLFF

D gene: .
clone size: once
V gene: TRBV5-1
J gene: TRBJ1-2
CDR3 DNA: TGCGCCAGCAGCTTGGGCGCTAGTAACCATGGCTACACCTTC
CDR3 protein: CASSLGASNHGYTF

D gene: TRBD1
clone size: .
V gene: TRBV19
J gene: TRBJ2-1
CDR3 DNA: TGTGCCAGTAGTCGACGGACAGGGATCTACAATGAGCAGTTCTTC
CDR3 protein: CASSRRTGIYNEQFF

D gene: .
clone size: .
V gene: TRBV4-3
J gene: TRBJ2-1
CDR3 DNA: TGCGCCAGCAGCCAAGATGGAGGGCCAGGGCGGTCCTACAATGAGCAGTTCTTC
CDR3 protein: CASSQDGGPGRSYNEQFF

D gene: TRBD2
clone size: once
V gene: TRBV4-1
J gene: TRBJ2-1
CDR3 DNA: TGCGCCAGCAGCCAAGAAAGCACAAGCGGGGGGGTAAATGAGCAGTTCTTC
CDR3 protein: CASSQESTSGGVNEQFF

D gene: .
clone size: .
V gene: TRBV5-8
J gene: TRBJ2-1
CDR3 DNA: TGTGCCAGCAGCTTGGTGAGTTTCTACAATGAGCAGTTCTTC
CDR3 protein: CASSLVSFYNEQFF

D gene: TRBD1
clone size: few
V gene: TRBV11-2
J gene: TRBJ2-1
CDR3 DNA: TGTGCCAGCAGCCACAGGGGGAATGAGCAGTTCTTC
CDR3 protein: CASSHRGNEQFF

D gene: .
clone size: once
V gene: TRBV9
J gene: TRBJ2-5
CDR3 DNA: TGTGCCAGCAGCGTAGGCAACCGACATACTCAAGAGACCCAGTACTTC
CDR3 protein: CASSVGNRHTQETQYF

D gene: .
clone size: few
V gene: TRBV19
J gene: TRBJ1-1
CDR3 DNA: TGTGCCAGTAGTATATGGGCCGGTAGGAACACTGAAGCTTTCTTT
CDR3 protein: CASSIWAGRNTEAFF

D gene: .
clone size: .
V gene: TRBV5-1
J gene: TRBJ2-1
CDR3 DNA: TGCGCCAGCAGCCTCCAGACTAGTAAGCATGAGCAGTTCTTC
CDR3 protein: CASSLQTSKHEQFF